These T cell receptor beta chains were read from a single sample in a study of metastatic and nonmetastatic thyroid tumors. Using MiXCR, TCRdb re-called clones from the PCR reads. The sample contains about 42,000 clones, roughly 12% of which appear only once. Sequencing was performed on blood. These receptor sequences come from a male donor with papillary thyroid cancer or a benign thyroid nodule (not recorded which). Some clones in this sample may be carry-over from other donors' samples. Each CDR3 is given with its conserved first and last residue. The D gene is left open where the match is weak. Not every row has a clone size; where given, it reads once, few, many or a size class.

V	J	D	size	DNA	CDR3
TRBV15	TRBJ1-6	-	many	TGTGCCACCAGCAGAGATTCCTTGTCTTCACCCCTCCACTTT	CATSRDSLSSPLHF
TRBV10-2	TRBJ2-7	TRBD2	many	TGCGCCAGCCTAGGGGGGACTAGCGGGAGGGGAGCGATCTACGAGCAGTACTTC	CASLGGTSGRGAIYEQYF
TRBV28	TRBJ1-2	TRBD1	many	TGTGCCAGCAGTTCACCGGGACAGGGGGACTATGGCTACACCTTC	CASSSPGQGDYGYTF
TRBV29-1	TRBJ2-3	-	many	TGCAGCGTTGTAGGGGACTCCACAGATACGCAGTATTTT	CSVVGDSTDTQYF
TRBV24-1	TRBJ2-2	TRBD1	many	TGTGCCACCCAGCCTCCGGGACAGGGGGCGTACGGGGAGCTGTTTTTT	CATQPPGQGAYGELFF
TRBV10-3	TRBJ2-7	-	few	TGTGCCACAGGGCTAGAGCGACTCTCCTACGAGCAGTACTTC	CATGLERLSYEQYF
TRBV6-1	TRBJ2-1	-	many	TGTGCCAGCAGTTTAGAGGCCTACAATGAGCAGTTCTTC	CASSLEAYNEQFF
TRBV19	TRBJ2-3	TRBD2	many	TGTGCCAGTAGGAGGGCCAGCGGGGAACTAGATACGCAGTATTTT	CASRRASGELDTQYF
TRBV5-1	TRBJ2-2	-	many	TGCGCCAGCAGCTGGACCCCGAACACCGGGGAGCTGTTTTTT	CASSWTPNTGELFF
TRBV4-1	TRBJ2-7	TRBD1	-	TGCGCCAGCAGCCAACGGTATACCGGGACAGGGAGCATCACGTACGAGCAGTACTTC	CASSQRYTGTGSITYEQYF
TRBV6-4	TRBJ2-7	-	many	TGTGCCAGCGAAGGAGTAGCCCCCGATTACGAGCAGTACTTC	CASEGVAPDYEQYF
TRBV10-2	TRBJ2-7	-	many	TGCGCCAGCAGCCCCGGGACATCGCGCTACGAGCAGTACTTC	CASSPGTSRYEQYF
TRBV2	TRBJ2-1	-	many	TGTGCCAGCAGTTACAGGGACAATGAGCAGTTCTTC	CASSYRDNEQFF